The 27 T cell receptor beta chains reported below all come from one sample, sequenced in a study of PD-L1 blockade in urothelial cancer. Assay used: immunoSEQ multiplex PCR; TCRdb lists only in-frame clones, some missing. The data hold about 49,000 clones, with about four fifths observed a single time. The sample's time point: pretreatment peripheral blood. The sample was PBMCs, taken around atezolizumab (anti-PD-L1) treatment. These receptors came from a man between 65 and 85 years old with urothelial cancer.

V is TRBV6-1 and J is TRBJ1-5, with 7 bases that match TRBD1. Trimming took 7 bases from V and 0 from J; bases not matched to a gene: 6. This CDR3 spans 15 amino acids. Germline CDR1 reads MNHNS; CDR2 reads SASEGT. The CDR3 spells CASKGGGHSNQPQHF. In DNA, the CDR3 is TGTGCCAGCAAAGGGGGCGGTCATAGCAATCAGCCCCAGCATTTT.

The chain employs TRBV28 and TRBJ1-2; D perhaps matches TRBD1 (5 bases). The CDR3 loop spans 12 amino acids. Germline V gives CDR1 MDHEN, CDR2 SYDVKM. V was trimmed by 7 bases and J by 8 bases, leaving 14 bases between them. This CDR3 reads CASIGQGRGYTF. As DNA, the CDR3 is TGTGCCAGCATTGGGCAGGGCCGGGGCTACACCTTC.

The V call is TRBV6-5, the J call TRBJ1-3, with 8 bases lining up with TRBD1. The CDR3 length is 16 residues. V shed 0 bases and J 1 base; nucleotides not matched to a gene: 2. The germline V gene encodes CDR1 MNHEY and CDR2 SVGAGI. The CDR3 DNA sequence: TGTGCCAGCAGTTACTCACGGGACAGGTCTGGAAACACCATATATTTT. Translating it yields CASSYSRDRSGNTIYF.

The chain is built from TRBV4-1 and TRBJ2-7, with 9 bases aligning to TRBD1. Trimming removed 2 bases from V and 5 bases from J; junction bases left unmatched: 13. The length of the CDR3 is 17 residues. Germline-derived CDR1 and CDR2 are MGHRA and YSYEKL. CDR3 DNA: TGCGCCAGCAGCCAAACCCCTGGACAGGGGACGGGAAACGAGCAGTACTTC. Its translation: CASSQTPGQGTGNEQYF.

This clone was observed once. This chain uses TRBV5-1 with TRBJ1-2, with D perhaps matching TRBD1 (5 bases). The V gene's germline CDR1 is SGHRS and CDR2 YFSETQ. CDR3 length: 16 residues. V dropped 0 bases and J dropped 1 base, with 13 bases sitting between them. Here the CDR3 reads CASSLAGGTFNYGYTF. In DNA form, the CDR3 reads TGCGCCAGCAGCTTGGCGGGGGGGACCTTTAACTATGGCTACACCTTC.

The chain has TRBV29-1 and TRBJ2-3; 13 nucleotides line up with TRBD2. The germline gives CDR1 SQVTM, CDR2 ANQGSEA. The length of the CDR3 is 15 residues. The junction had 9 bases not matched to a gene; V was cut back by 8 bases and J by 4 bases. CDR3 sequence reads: CSSRLAGGWPDTQYF. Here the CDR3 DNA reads TGCAGCTCCCGACTAGCGGGAGGTTGGCCAGATACGCAGTATTTT.

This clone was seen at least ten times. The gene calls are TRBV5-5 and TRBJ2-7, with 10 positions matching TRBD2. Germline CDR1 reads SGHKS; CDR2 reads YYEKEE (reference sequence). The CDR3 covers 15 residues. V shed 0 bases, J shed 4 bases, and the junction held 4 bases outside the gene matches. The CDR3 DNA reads TGTGCCAGCAGCTTGGGAGGACTAGCGGAGTACGAGCAGTACTTC. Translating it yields CASSLGGLAEYEQYF. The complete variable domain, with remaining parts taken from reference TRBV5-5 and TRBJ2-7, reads DAGVTQSPTHLIKTRGQQVTLRCSPISGHKSVSWYQQVLGQGPQFIFQYYEKEERGRGNFPDRFSARQFPNYSSELNVNALLLGDSALYLCASSLGGLAEYEQYFGPGTRLTVT.

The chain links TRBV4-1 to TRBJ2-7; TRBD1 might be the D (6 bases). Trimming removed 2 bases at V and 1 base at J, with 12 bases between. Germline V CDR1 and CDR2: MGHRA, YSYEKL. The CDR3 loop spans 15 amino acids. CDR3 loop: CASSQMTGPSYEQYF. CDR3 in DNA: TGCGCCAGCAGCCAAATGACAGGACCTTCCTACGAGCAGTACTTC.

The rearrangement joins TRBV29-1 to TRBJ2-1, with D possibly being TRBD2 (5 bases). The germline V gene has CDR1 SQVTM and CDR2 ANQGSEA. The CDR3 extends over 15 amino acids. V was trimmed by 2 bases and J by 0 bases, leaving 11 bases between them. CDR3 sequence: CSVESRAYSYNEQFF. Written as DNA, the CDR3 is TGCAGCGTTGAATCGAGGGCTTACTCCTACAATGAGCAGTTCTTC.

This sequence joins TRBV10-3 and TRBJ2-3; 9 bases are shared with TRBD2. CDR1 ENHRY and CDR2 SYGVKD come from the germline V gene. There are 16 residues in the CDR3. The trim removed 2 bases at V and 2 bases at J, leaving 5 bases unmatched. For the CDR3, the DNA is TGTGCCATCAGTGAGGATAGCGGGAGCTTCACAGATACGCAGTATTTT. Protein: CAISEDSGSFTDTQYF.

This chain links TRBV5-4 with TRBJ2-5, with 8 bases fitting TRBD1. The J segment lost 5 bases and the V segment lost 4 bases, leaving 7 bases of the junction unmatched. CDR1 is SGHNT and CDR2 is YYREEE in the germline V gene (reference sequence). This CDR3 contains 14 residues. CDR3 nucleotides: TGTGCCAGCAGCCCGGACAGGGTAACGGAGACCCAGTACTTC. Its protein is CASSPDRVTETQYF.

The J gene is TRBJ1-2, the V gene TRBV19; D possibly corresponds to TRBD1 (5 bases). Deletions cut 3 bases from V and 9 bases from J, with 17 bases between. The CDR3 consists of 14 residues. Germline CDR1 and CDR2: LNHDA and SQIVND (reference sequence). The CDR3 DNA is TGTGCCAGTAGTATCTCCCAGGGCCTTATAAGCTACACCTTC. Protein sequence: CASSISQGLISYTF.

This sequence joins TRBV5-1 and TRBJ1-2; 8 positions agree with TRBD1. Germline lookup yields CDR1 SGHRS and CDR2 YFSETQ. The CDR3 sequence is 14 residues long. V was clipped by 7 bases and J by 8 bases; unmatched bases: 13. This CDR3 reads CASSGQGDTGGYTF. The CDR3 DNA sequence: TGCGCCAGCTCCGGACAGGGTGACACCGGGGGCTACACCTTC.

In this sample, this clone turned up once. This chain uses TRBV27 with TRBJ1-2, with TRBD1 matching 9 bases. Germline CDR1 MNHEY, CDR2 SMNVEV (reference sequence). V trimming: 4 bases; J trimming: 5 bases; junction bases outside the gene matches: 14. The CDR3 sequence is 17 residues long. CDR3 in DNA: TGTGCCAGCAGTTCAAAACAGGGGGCTTATATCCCATATGGCTACACCTTC. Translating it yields CASSSKQGAYIPYGYTF.

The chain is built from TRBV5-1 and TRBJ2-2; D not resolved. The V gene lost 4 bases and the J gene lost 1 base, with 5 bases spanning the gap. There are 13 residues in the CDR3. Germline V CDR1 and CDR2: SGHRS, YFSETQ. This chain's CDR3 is CASSVMNTGELFF. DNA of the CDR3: TGCGCCAGCAGCGTAATGAACACCGGGGAGCTGTTTTTT.

CDR3 residues: CASSQDIVRGDIQYF. CDR3 nucleotides: TGCGCCAGCAGCCAAGATATTGTCAGGGGTGACATTCAGTACTTC. The chain links TRBV4-1 to TRBJ2-4; D may be TRBD1 (6 bases). In germline, CDR1 is MGHRA, CDR2 YSYEKL. CDR3 length: 15 amino acids. Trimming cost V 0 bases and J 8 bases, with 14 bases left between them.

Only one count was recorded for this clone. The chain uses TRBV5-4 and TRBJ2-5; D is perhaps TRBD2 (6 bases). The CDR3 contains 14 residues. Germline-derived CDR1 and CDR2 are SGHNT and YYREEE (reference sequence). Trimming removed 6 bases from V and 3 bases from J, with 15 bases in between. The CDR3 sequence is CASNKWDFEETQYF. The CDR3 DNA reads TGTGCCAGCAATAAGTGGGACTTTGAAGAGACCCAGTACTTC. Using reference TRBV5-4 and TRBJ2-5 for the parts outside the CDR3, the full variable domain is ETGVTQSPTHLIKTRGQQVTLRCSSQSGHNTVSWYQQALGQGPQFIFQYYREEENGRGNFPPRFSGLQFPNYSSELNVNALELDDSALYLCASNKWDFEETQYFGPGTRLLVL.

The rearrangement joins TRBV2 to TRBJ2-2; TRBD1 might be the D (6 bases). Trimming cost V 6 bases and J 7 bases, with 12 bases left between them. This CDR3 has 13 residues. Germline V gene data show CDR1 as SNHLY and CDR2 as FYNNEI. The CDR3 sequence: CASSLVQGGELFF. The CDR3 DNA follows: TGTGCCAGCAGCCTTGTACAGGGCGGGGAGCTGTTTTTT.

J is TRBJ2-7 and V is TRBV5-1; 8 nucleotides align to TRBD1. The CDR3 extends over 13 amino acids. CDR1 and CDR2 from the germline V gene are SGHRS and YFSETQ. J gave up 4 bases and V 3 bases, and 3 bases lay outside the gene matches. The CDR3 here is CASSWTGRYEQYF. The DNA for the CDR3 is TGCGCCAGCAGCTGGACAGGGAGATACGAGCAGTACTTC.

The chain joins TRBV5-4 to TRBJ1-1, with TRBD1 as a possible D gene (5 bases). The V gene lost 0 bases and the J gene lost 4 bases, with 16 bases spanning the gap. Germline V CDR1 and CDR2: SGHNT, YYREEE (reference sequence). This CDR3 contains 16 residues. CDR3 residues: CASSLVGQGRVTEAFF. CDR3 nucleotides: TGTGCCAGCAGCTTGGTGGGCCAGGGAAGGGTCACTGAAGCTTTCTTT.

The CDR3 sequence is CASSLGRGDTDTQYF. CDR3 DNA sequence: TGCGCCAGCAGCTTGGGCAGGGGAGACACAGATACGCAGTATTTT. This chain joins TRBV5-1 and TRBJ2-3; possible D gene TRBD1, 6 bases. The germline V gene has CDR1 SGHRS and CDR2 YFSETQ. Deletions cut 0 bases from V and 2 bases from J, with 10 bases between. The CDR3 loop spans 15 amino acids.

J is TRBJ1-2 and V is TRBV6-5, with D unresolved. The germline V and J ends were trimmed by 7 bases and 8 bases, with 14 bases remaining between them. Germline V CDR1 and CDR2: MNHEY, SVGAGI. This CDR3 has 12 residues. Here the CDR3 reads CASTEGGRGYTF. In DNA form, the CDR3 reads TGTGCCAGCACCGAGGGCGGGAGAGGCTACACCTTC.

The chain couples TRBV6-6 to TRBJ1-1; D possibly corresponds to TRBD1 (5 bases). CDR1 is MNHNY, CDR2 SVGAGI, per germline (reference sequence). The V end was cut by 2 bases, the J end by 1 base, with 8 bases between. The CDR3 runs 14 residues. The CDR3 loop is CASSYGAGNTEAFF. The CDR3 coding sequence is TGTGCCAGCAGTTACGGGGCAGGGAACACTGAAGCTTTCTTT.

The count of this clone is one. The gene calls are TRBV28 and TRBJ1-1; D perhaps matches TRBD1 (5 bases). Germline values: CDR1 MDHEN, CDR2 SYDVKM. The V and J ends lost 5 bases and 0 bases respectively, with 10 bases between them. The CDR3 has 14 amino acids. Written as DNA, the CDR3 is TGTGCCAGCAGTCGATCAGGGTTGAACACTGAAGCTTTCTTT. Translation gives CASSRSGLNTEAFF. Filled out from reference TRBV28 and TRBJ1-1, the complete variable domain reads DVKVTQSSRYLVKRTGEKVFLECVQDMDHENMFWYRQDPGLGLRLIYFSYDVKMKEKGDIPEGYSVSREKKERFSLILESASTNQTSMYLCASSRSGLNTEAFFGQGTRLTVV.

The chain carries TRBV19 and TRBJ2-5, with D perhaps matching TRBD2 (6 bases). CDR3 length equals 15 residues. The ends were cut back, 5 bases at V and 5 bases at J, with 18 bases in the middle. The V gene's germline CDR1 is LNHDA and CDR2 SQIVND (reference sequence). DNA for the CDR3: TGTGCCAGTAGTGAGGTCGGGAGTTACCCGGAGACCCAGTACTTC. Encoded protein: CASSEVGSYPETQYF.

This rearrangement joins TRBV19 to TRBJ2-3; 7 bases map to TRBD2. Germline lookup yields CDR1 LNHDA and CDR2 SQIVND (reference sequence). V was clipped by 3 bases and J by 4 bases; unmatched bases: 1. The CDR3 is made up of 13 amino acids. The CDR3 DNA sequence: TGTGCCAGTAGTATGGCGGGAGCAGATACGCAGTATTTT. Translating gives CASSMAGADTQYF.

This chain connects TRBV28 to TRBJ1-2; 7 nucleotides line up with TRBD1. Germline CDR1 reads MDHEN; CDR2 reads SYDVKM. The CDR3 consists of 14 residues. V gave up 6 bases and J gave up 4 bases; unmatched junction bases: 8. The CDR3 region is CASRGGTLSYGYTF. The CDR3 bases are TGTGCCAGCAGAGGGGGCACTCTTTCCTATGGCTACACCTTC.